Sequencing of this TCR beta chain was carried out in a study of cytomegalovirus exposure and HLA in healthy donors. Study-wide findings and caveats: The investigators catalogued 150 or so TCR beta chains as cytomegalovirus-associated. The tendency of first-cohort TCR clusters to co-occur in the 100 to 150 validation repertoires was identified by a subsequent analysis.

Data came from immunoSEQ multiplex PCR; TCRdb stores just in-frame clones and leaves some out. The sample holds under 200,000 clones, 86% seen once. V dropped 6 bases and J dropped 4; count of bases not matched to a gene: 8. This CDR3 is built from 14 residues. Germline CDR1 is MNHNS and CDR2 is SASEGT. Details on this clone: The antigen is not known.

The donors formed part of the 120-subject validation cohort, distinct from the approximately 670-subject first cohort. The gene calls are TRBV6-1 and TRBJ2-7; 8 nucleotides match TRBD1. Sequences were obtained from PBMCs. The receptor was isolated from a woman aged 18-30 years in good health and CMV-seronegative. The CDR3 DNA is TGTGCCAGCAGGCCGACAGGGGCCCTTTACGAGCAGTACTTC. Translated, it gives CASRPTGALYEQYF.